This TCR beta chain was profiled in a study of a mutant IDH1 vaccine in newly diagnosed glioma. General study findings and limits: Of all patients, roughly 93% showed vaccine-induced immune responses.

Sequencing was performed with immunoSEQ multiplex PCR; in TCRdb, only in-frame clones are kept and a portion is missing. The table has 15,000 to 20,000 clones, roughly 79% seen once; the top ten hold about 9.1%. A remark on this clone: The antigen is unknown.

The germline gives CDR1 SQVTM, CDR2 ANQGSEA. CDR3 length: 11 residues. Trimming stripped 2 bases from V and 8 bases from J, with 9 bases between. Time point in this sample: baseline, week 1 (first vaccination visit). The treatment was: pre-vaccination baseline after standard-of-care therapy. The source of this sequence is a man aged 35 to 55 with glioma. Sequencing used PBMCs, obtained from a glioma patient treated with radiotherapy, temozolomide or both. V and J are TRBV29-1 and TRBJ1-1, with D maybe TRBD1 (6 bases). This CDR3 reads CSVEWGLEAFF. In DNA form, the CDR3 reads TGCAGCGTTGAATGGGGGCTAGAAGCTTTCTTT.